These T cell receptor beta chains were read from a single sample in a study of blood T cell repertoires in COVID-19. Assay: immunoSEQ multiplex PCR; the TCRdb copy retains only in-frame clones and omits some. The sample shows approximately 170,000 clones, around 85% of them seen only once. The sample taken for sequencing was PBMCs or T cells enriched from blood (not recorded which). These receptors all come from a woman aged 30 to 39 who had recovered from COVID-19. Both conserved end residues are trimmed from each CDR3.

CDR3 protein: ASRGGGSQY
V gene: TRBV6-6
CDR3 length: 9
J gene: TRBJ2-3

CDR3 protein: ASSYSPQGRGYT
V gene: TRBV6-5
CDR3 length: 12
J gene: TRBJ1-2

CDR3 protein: ASSLGDRVDDQPQH
V gene: TRBV5-1
CDR3 length: 14
J gene: TRBJ1-5

CDR3 protein: ASSSTSGNTGELF
V gene: TRBV7-2
CDR3 length: 13
J gene: TRBJ2-2

CDR3 protein: ATSRDINKNTEAF
V gene: TRBV15
CDR3 length: 13
J gene: TRBJ1-1

CDR3 protein: ASSSQAAGGGETQY
V gene: TRBV5-1
CDR3 length: 14
J gene: TRBJ2-5

CDR3 protein: ASSFQGKNTEAF
V gene: TRBV11-3
CDR3 length: 12
J gene: TRBJ1-1

CDR3 protein: ASSLLLGNTIY
V gene: TRBV5-4
CDR3 length: 11
J gene: TRBJ1-3

CDR3 protein: ASSPPPGQGTYEQY
V gene: TRBV7-8
CDR3 length: 14
J gene: TRBJ2-7

CDR3 protein: ASSLPEAGRSFEQF
V gene: TRBV11-2
CDR3 length: 14
J gene: TRBJ2-1

CDR3 protein: ASKYGTGNTEAF
V gene: TRBV2
CDR3 length: 12
J gene: TRBJ1-1

CDR3 protein: ASSSPGRGTISPQH
V gene: TRBV28
CDR3 length: 14
J gene: TRBJ1-5

CDR3 protein: SAISGLHTDTQY
V gene: TRBV29-1
CDR3 length: 12
J gene: TRBJ2-3

CDR3 protein: SATSGWNEQF
V gene: TRBV29-1
CDR3 length: 10
J gene: TRBJ2-1

CDR3 protein: ASTWDRAPLSNQPQH
V gene: TRBV10-1
CDR3 length: 15
J gene: TRBJ1-5

CDR3 protein: GVGGGNTEAF
V gene: TRBV30
CDR3 length: 10
J gene: TRBJ1-1

CDR3 protein: ASSASGTGYYGYT
V gene: TRBV5-1
CDR3 length: 13
J gene: TRBJ1-2

CDR3 protein: ASSRTGDSPLH
V gene: TRBV19
CDR3 length: 11
J gene: TRBJ1-6

CDR3 protein: ASSLIQGANEKLF
V gene: TRBV5-1
CDR3 length: 13
J gene: TRBJ1-4

CDR3 protein: ATSRQGWGYT
V gene: TRBV15
CDR3 length: 10
J gene: TRBJ1-2

CDR3 protein: ASSQEAGSYSNQPQH
V gene: TRBV4-2
CDR3 length: 15
J gene: TRBJ1-5

CDR3 protein: ASTQQGALLEKLF
V gene: TRBV19
CDR3 length: 13
J gene: TRBJ1-4

CDR3 protein: ATSRVESGPSRPLH
V gene: TRBV15
CDR3 length: 14
J gene: TRBJ1-6

CDR3 protein: ASSSGQGLDTQY
V gene: TRBV7-7
CDR3 length: 12
J gene: TRBJ2-3

CDR3 protein: ASRLGGGSSPLH
V gene: TRBV3-1/TRBV3-2
CDR3 length: 12
J gene: TRBJ1-6

CDR3 protein: ASSQTLGQGKVDGYT
V gene: TRBV4-2
CDR3 length: 15
J gene: TRBJ1-2

CDR3 protein: ASSFGSAGGNQPQH
V gene: TRBV7-9
CDR3 length: 14
J gene: TRBJ1-5